The 21 T cell receptor beta chains below were found in one sample sequenced in a study of cytomegalovirus exposure and HLA in healthy donors. PCR involved 60 Vbeta and 13 Jbeta primers. Libraries were prepared by immunoSEQ multiplex PCR; TCRdb keeps only in-frame clonotypes and omits some of them. The sample lists 200,000 to 250,000 clones, over 65% occurring once. What was sequenced was PBMCs. These receptors all stem from a human donor in good health.

The V gene is TRBV27, the J gene TRBJ2-1, with TRBD2 matching over 10 bases. The ends lost 5 bases at V and 2 bases at J; junction bases unmatched: 6. CDR1 and CDR2 from the germline V gene are MNHEY and SMNVEV (reference sequence). The CDR3 is made up of 16 amino acids. In nucleotides, the CDR3 is TGTGCCAGCAGTAGACTAGCGGGCACCACCTACAATGAGCAGTTCTTC. It encodes CASSRLAGTTYNEQFF.

The J gene is TRBJ2-7, the V gene TRBV6-5; 9 nucleotides align to TRBD1. The trim removed 0 bases at V and 3 bases at J, leaving 3 bases unmatched. Germline loops: CDR1 MNHEY, CDR2 SVGAGI. CDR3 length: 15 amino acids. In nucleotides, the CDR3 is TGTGCCAGCAGTTACTCAGGGACAGGGTTCTACGAGCAGTACTTC. This codes for CASSYSGTGFYEQYF.

The rearrangement joins TRBV27 to TRBJ2-7; perhaps TRBD1 as D (6 bases). The CDR3 loop spans 13 amino acids. The V gene lost 5 bases and the J gene lost 3 bases, with 11 bases spanning the gap. Germline lookup yields CDR1 MNHEY and CDR2 SMNVEV (reference sequence). This CDR3 is CASSRQGYYEQYF. The CDR3 region has the DNA TGTGCCAGCAGTCGCCAGGGGTACTACGAGCAGTACTTC.

This clone was counted once. The V and J genes are TRBV9 and TRBJ1-3; D might be TRBD1 (6 bases). Germline CDR1 reads SGDLS; CDR2 reads YYNGEE. The CDR3 covers 17 residues. V was cut by 4 bases and J by 2 bases, with 19 bases left in between. The CDR3 nucleotides are TGTGCCAGCAGCCCCCAGTGGACAGTTGCGCCTGGAAACACCATATATTTT. It encodes CASSPQWTVAPGNTIYF. Combining the CDR3 with reference TRBV9 and TRBJ1-3 gives the whole variable domain DSGVTQTPKHLITATGQRVTLRCSPRSGDLSVYWYQQSLDQGLQFLIQYYNGEERAKGNILERFSAQQFPDLHSELNLSSLELGDSALYFCASSPQWTVAPGNTIYFGEGSWLTVV.

This sequence joins TRBV4-2 and TRBJ2-2; D ambiguous. This CDR3 region has 13 residues. Trimming pared 3 bases from V and 7 bases from J, leaving 9 bases between. The germline V gene has CDR1 LGHNA and CDR2 YNFKEQ. The CDR3, as DNA: TGTGCCAGCAGCCATGATCGGGTCGGGGAGCTGTTTTTT. Translation: CASSHDRVGELFF.

The rearrangement links TRBV5-1 to TRBJ2-7; D may be TRBD2 (6 bases). Trimming pared 4 bases from V and 3 bases from J, leaving 20 bases between. The CDR3 is 16 residues long. Germline V CDR1 and CDR2: SGHRS, YFSETQ. CDR3 DNA sequence: TGCGCCAGCAGCCTTTCCCCTCGGGACTCAGACTACGAGCAGTACTTC. Amino acids: CASSLSPRDSDYEQYF.

This chain connects TRBV6-1 to TRBJ2-3, with D perhaps TRBD1 (5 bases). The V end was cut by 4 bases, the J end by 0 bases, with 8 bases between. The V gene's germline CDR1 is MNHNS and CDR2 SASEGT. The CDR3 has 14 residues. CDR3 coding DNA: TGTGCCAGCAGTGTGCAGGGTAGCACAGATACGCAGTATTTT. It specifies CASSVQGSTDTQYF.

The chain combines TRBV5-4 with TRBJ2-7, with a tentative D call TRBD2 (6 bases). The CDR3 consists of 12 residues. Germline CDR1 reads SGHNT; CDR2 reads YYREEE (reference sequence). Trimming took 5 bases from V and 7 from J, leaving 13 bases between them. The CDR3 here is CASSPGTLEQYF. The CDR3 DNA reads as TGTGCCAGCAGTCCCGGGACTTTGGAGCAGTACTTC.

The CDR3 DNA follows: TGTGCCACCAGCCCCCGGAGGGAGGCCCCTTTCTACGAGCAGTACTTC. It codes for CATSPRREAPFYEQYF. The chain recombines TRBV15 with TRBJ2-7, with D possibly being TRBD2 (6 bases). Germline V lookup: CDR1 LNHNV, CDR2 YYDKDF (reference sequence). V was shortened by 5 bases and J by 3 bases, with 20 bases between the two germline ends. The CDR3 extends over 16 amino acids.

There are a few counts of this clone. The V and J genes are TRBV4-1 and TRBJ1-2, with 12 positions matching TRBD1. Germline V gene lookup returns CDR1 MGHRA and CDR2 YSYEKL. The CDR3 sequence is 16 residues long. V was pared by 4 bases and J by 3 bases, with 6 bases of the junction left unmatched. CDR3 coding DNA: TGCGCCAGCAGCCTGGGACAGGGGGCGCGAGACTATGGCTACACCTTC. As protein: CASSLGQGARDYGYTF.

This clone was recorded once. V gene TRBV2 combines with J gene TRBJ2-1; 10 bases are shared with TRBD2. Germline CDR1 reads SNHLY; CDR2 reads FYNNEI. CDR3 length: 17 residues. J was trimmed by 6 bases and V by 6 bases; bases with no gene match: 14. This CDR3 is CASSLYPLAGVGNEQFF. For the CDR3, the DNA is TGTGCCAGCAGCCTTTACCCCCTAGCGGGAGTTGGCAATGAGCAGTTCTTC.

This CDR3 is CAWSDGIVNEQFF. In DNA form, the CDR3 reads TGTGCCTGGAGTGACGGGATCGTTAATGAGCAGTTCTTC. The rearrangement joins TRBV30 to TRBJ2-1; tentatively, D is TRBD2 (5 bases). The CDR3 loop spans 13 amino acids. The germline V and J ends were trimmed by 1 base and 7 bases, with 11 bases remaining between them. Germline V gives CDR1 GTSNPN, CDR2 SVGIG (reference sequence).

The J gene is TRBJ2-2, the V gene TRBV6-5; 10 positions agree with TRBD2. The length of the CDR3 is 16 residues. Germline CDR1 MNHEY, CDR2 SVGAGI. Trimming cost V 2 bases and J 5 bases; bases outside gene matches: 5. The DNA for the CDR3 is TGTGCCAGCAGTTACGGGACTAGCGCCTCAACCGGGGAGCTGTTTTTT. It specifies CASSYGTSASTGELFF.

V and J are TRBV30 and TRBJ2-7; tentative D call: TRBD2 (5 bases). Per the germline V gene, CDR1 is GTSNPN and CDR2 is SVGIG (reference sequence). The CDR3 is made up of 14 amino acids. Deletions cut 0 bases from V and 0 bases from J, with 9 bases between. The chain's CDR3 is CAWSVIGSSYEQYF. DNA of the CDR3: TGTGCCTGGAGTGTGATAGGGAGCTCCTACGAGCAGTACTTC.

The chain employs TRBV5-1 and TRBJ2-5; TRBD1 might be the D (5 bases). Germline V gene lookup returns CDR1 SGHRS and CDR2 YFSETQ. The length of the CDR3 is 16 residues. V shed 0 bases and J shed 4 bases, with 16 bases lying between them. The chain's CDR3 is CASSLERLRDGETQYF. The CDR3 region has the DNA TGCGCCAGCAGCTTGGAGCGACTCAGGGATGGAGAGACCCAGTACTTC. Variable domain in full (rest from reference TRBV5-1 and TRBJ2-5): KAGVTQTPRYLIKTRGQQVTLSCSPISGHRSVSWYQQTPGQGLQFLFEYFSETQRNKGNFPGRFSGRQFSNSRSEMNVSTLELGDSALYLCASSLERLRDGETQYFGPGTRLLVL.

This chain uses TRBV2 with TRBJ1-1; 10 bases line up with TRBD1. CDR3 length: 16 residues. Losses at the gene ends were 6 bases for V and 1 base for J; bases not matched to a gene: 8. In germline, CDR1 is SNHLY, CDR2 FYNNEI. DNA of the CDR3: TGTGCCAGCAGCGCGACAGGGGGCAAGGGGAACACTGAAGCTTTCTTT. This sequence encodes CASSATGGKGNTEAFF.

The chain is built from TRBV27 and TRBJ1-1; D may be TRBD1 (5 bases). The CDR3 runs to 13 residues. V was shortened by 3 bases and J by 0 bases, with 5 bases between the two germline ends. Germline CDR1 reads MNHEY; CDR2 reads SMNVEV (reference sequence). Here the CDR3 DNA reads TGTGCCAGCAGTTTGACAGTGAACACTGAAGCTTTCTTT. It codes for CASSLTVNTEAFF.

V is TRBV29-1 and J is TRBJ2-3; weak D call: TRBD2 (7 bases). The CDR3 spans 11 residues. The germline V gene has CDR1 SQVTM and CDR2 ANQGSEA. Trimming removed 7 bases from V and 4 bases from J, with 9 bases in between. CDR3 bases: TGCAGCGGGGAGGGGGCAGATACGCAGTATTTT. Residues: CSGEGADTQYF.

The gene calls are TRBV7-2 and TRBJ2-1, with 15 bases lining up with TRBD2. The germline CDR1 and CDR2 sequences are SGHTA and FQGNSA. J lost 6 bases, V lost 5 bases, and 5 bases had no gene match. The CDR3 spans 16 residues. This CDR3 reads CASSPGLAGGRNEQFF. The CDR3 coding sequence is TGTGCCAGCAGCCCCGGACTAGCGGGAGGGCGCAATGAGCAGTTCTTC.

This clone was seen a few times. The rearrangement joins TRBV7-6 to TRBJ2-7, with TRBD2 as a possible D gene (6 bases). V was cut by 5 bases and J by 2 bases, with 7 bases left in between. Per the germline V gene, CDR1 is SGHVS and CDR2 is FNYEAQ. The length of the CDR3 is 12 residues. CDR3 nucleotide sequence: TGTGCCAGCAGCCCGGGGGCCTACGAGCAGTACTTC. Residues: CASSPGAYEQYF.

The V gene is TRBV9, the J gene TRBJ2-1; 14 bases agree with TRBD2. Germline V CDR1 and CDR2: SGDLS, YYNGEE. This CDR3 has 18 residues. V shed 0 bases and J 6 bases; nucleotides not matched to a gene: 8. CDR3 in amino acids: CASSVARTSGRTPNEQFF. CDR3 DNA sequence: TGTGCCAGCAGCGTAGCTAGGACTAGCGGGAGGACCCCCAATGAGCAGTTCTTC.